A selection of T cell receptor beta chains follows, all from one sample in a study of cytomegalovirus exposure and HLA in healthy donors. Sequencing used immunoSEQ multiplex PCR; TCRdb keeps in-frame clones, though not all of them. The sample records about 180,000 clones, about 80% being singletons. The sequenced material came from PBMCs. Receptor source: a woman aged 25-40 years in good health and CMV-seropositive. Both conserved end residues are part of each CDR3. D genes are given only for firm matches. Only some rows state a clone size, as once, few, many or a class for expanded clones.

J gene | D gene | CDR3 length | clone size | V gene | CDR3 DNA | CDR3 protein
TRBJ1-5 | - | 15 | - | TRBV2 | TGTGCCAGCAGTGACCTCAGGGCCAGCAATCAGCCCCAGCATTTT | CASSDLRASNQPQHF
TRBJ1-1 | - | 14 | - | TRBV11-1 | TGTGCCAGCAGCGGGGAGGGAAAGAGCACTGAAGCTTTCTTT | CASSGEGKSTEAFF
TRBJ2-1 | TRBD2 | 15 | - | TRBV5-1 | TGCGCCAGCAGCGACGGACTAGCGGGATACAATGAGCAGTTCTTC | CASSDGLAGYNEQFF
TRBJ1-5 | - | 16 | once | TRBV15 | TGTGCCACCGGAACCTTAATTGAGGCGGGCAATCAGCCCCAGCATTTT | CATGTLIEAGNQPQHF
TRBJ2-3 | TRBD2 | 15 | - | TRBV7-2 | TGTGCCAGCAGCTTCAGGACTAGCGGTCGTGATACGCAGTATTTT | CASSFRTSGRDTQYF
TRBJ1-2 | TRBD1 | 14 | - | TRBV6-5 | TGTGCCAGCAACCCTCCCGGACAGGTCTATGGCTACACCTTC | CASNPPGQVYGYTF
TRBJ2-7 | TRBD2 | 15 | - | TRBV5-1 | TGCGCCAGCAGCTTGGAGCTAGCGGGAGTAGCTGAGCAGTACTTC | CASSLELAGVAEQYF
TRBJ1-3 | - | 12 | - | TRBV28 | TGTGCCAGCAGTTTCCTCGGAAACACCATATATTTT | CASSFLGNTIYF
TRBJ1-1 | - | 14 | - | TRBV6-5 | TGTGCCAGCGCACTCGAACCCCCCGCCCTTGAAGCTTTCTTT | CASALEPPALEAFF
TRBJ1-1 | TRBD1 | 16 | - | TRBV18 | TGTGCCAGCTCACCGCTACGACAGGGGCCGGGGACTGAAGCTTTCTTT | CASSPLRQGPGTEAFF
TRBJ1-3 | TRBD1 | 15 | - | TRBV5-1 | TGCGCCAGCAGCTCCCGACAGGGAAGCGGAAACACCATATATTTT | CASSSRQGSGNTIYF
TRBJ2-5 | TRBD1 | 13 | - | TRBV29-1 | TGCAGCGTTGCGGACAGGGTCCAAGAGACCCAGTACTTC | CSVADRVQETQYF
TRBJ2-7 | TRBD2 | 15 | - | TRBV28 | TGTGCCAGCAGGGCCCGTCGGTTAGCGGGAAAGGAGCAGTACTTC | CASRARRLAGKEQYF
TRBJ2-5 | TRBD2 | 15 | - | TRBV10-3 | TGTGCCATCAGTGTCTCTAGCGGGATTCAAGAGACCCAGTACTTC | CAISVSSGIQETQYF
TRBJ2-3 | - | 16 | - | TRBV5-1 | TGCGCCAGCAGCTTGGCGGGGTACACGGTTCCAGATACGCAGTATTTT | CASSLAGYTVPDTQYF
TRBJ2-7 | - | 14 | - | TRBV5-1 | TGCGCCAGCAGTGATAATCGGGGGGCTTACGAGCAGTACTTC | CASSDNRGAYEQYF
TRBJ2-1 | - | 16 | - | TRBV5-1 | TGCGCCAGCAGCAACCCCCGGACTACCAGATACAATGAGCAGTTCTTC | CASSNPRTTRYNEQFF
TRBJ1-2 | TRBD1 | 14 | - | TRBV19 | TGTGCCAGTAGTTCCCGGGACAGGGCAAGTGGCTACACCTTC | CASSSRDRASGYTF
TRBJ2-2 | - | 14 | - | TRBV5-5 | TGTGCCAGCAGCTATGGAGGTTCCATCGGGGAGCTGTTTTTT | CASSYGGSIGELFF
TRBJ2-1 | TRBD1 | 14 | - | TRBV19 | TGTGCCAGCCTCGACAGGGCATCCTACAATGAGCAGTTCTTC | CASLDRASYNEQFF
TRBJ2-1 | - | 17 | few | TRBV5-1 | TGCGCCAGCAGTCCCGGGACTCGTCAGAGCTCCTACAATGAGCAGTTCTTC | CASSPGTRQSSYNEQFF
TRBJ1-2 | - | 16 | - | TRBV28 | TGTGCCAGCAGTGGCGGGCCTTCCCTAAGGAACTATGGCTACACCTTC | CASSGGPSLRNYGYTF
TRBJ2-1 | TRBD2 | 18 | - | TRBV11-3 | TGTGCCAGCAGCTTAGATCGAGGACTAGCGGGAGGGGACAATGAGCAGTTCTTC | CASSLDRGLAGGDNEQFF
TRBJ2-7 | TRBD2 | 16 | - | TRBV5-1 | TGCGCCAGCAGCTTGGACGGCGGGAGAGCCTATGGGGAGCAGTACTTC | CASSLDGGRAYGEQYF
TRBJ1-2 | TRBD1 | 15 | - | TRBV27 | TGTGCCAGCAGTTTGTCCGGGACAGGGAGCTATGGCTACACCTTC | CASSLSGTGSYGYTF